Listed here is a single TCR beta chain. The authors combined 200,000 CFSE-labeled responder cells with 200,000 irradiated, violet-dye-labeled stimulator cells in plates. The authors sorted proliferating CFSE-low CD3+CD4+ and CD3+CD8+ responders after the reaction. The sample belongs to a study of graft-versus-host responses after intestinal transplantation. The protocol was immunoSEQ multiplex PCR, while the TCRdb copy is restricted to in-frame clones and leaves out a portion. The sample includes under 20,000 clones, roughly 33% of them seen just once. Trimming took 2 bases from V and 2 from J; bases not matched to a gene: 0. The CDR3 extends over 14 amino acids. Germline assignment: CDR1 MNHNY and CDR2 SVGAGI (reference sequence). Overall study findings and caveats: The marrow of recipients harbored GvH clones, and ileum or blood showed some of them first. Circulating GvH clone levels at their peak were associated with HvG declines (early post-transplant).

The sample in question was alloreactive CD4+ T cells from a mixed lymphocyte reaction culture, obtained before transplantation. This sample's subset: CFSE-low proliferating T cells sorted from roughly six-day pre-transplant mixed lymphocyte reaction (GvH or HvG direction). The chain links TRBV6-6 to TRBJ2-7, with 10 bases matching TRBD2. This sequence originates from a human patient who was an organ donor for intestinal transplantation. CDR3 sequence reads: CASSYSGRAYEQYF. In DNA, the CDR3 is TGTGCCAGCAGTTACAGCGGGAGGGCCTACGAGCAGTACTTC.